Below are 31 T cell receptor beta chains sequenced from a single sample in a study of OX40 agonist ivuxolimab in advanced cancers. The repertoire was sequenced with immunoSEQ multiplex PCR; TCRdb's copy has only in-frame clones and lacks some. The repertoire holds roughly 100,000 clones, with around 90% as singletons. The specimen comprised CD4+ or CD8+ T cells sorted from blood, sampled in a trial of the OX40 agonist ivuxolimab. These receptors were taken from an adult with an advanced solid tumor such as melanoma, head and neck, liver or kidney cancer.

This chain uses TRBV5-1 with TRBJ1-1; a weak D match, TRBD1 (5 bases). Trimming left V 4 bases short and J 6 bases short, with 19 bases between. Germline assignment: CDR1 SGHRS and CDR2 YFSETQ. The CDR3 contains 15 residues. CDR3 region: CASSLLGRQIAEAFF. CDR3 DNA: TGCGCCAGCAGCCTCCTCGGTCGACAGATCGCTGAAGCTTTCTTT. Drawing the rest from reference TRBV5-1 and TRBJ1-1, the complete variable domain is KAGVTQTPRYLIKTRGQQVTLSCSPISGHRSVSWYQQTPGQGLQFLFEYFSETQRNKGNFPGRFSGRQFSNSRSEMNVSTLELGDSALYLCASSLLGRQIAEAFFGQGTRLTVV.

The rearrangement uses TRBV6-1 and TRBJ1-3, with 8 bases that match TRBD1. CDR1 and CDR2 from the germline V gene are MNHNS and SASEGT. CDR3 length equals 15 residues. V was clipped by 7 bases and J by 2 bases; unmatched bases: 7. CDR3 sequence: CASITQGEAGNTIYF. The CDR3 DNA is TGTGCCAGCATTACACAGGGGGAAGCTGGAAACACCATATATTTT.

The chain couples TRBV9 to TRBJ2-3; 10 positions match TRBD2. The germline gives CDR1 SGDLS, CDR2 YYNGEE. The V and J ends lost 0 bases and 8 bases, in that order; junction bases with no gene match: 3. This CDR3 is 14 amino acids long. In DNA, the CDR3 is TGTGCCAGCAGCGTAGTACTAGCGGGAAGTACGCAGTATTTT. This translates into CASSVVLAGSTQYF.

Comment on this clone: A read error may produce the germline difference seen at one junction end. The rearrangement joins TRBV9 to TRBJ2-2; TRBD1 might be the D (5 bases). The CDR3 has 15 residues. Germline values: CDR1 SGDLS, CDR2 YYNGEE. The CDR3 region is CASSVDSPRTGELFF. DNA for the CDR3: TGTGCCAGCAGTGTAGACAGTCCTCGCACCGGGGAGCTGTTTTTT.

The V gene is TRBV5-5, the J gene TRBJ1-2; D unresolved. Germline loops: CDR1 SGHKS, CDR2 YYEKEE (reference sequence). CDR3 length: 18 residues. V shed 4 bases and J shed 0 bases, with 22 bases lying between them. The CDR3 DNA reads as TGTGCCAGCAGCCCATCGGCCGCAGTAGGGCTATCTAACTATGGCTACACCTTC. Translation gives CASSPSAAVGLSNYGYTF.

The V call is TRBV27, the J call TRBJ2-7, with 9 bases fitting TRBD1. CDR1 is MNHEY and CDR2 is SMNVEV in the germline V gene (reference sequence). The CDR3 covers 14 residues. The V segment lost 4 bases and the J segment 0 bases; nucleotides outside the gene matches: 1. CDR3 nucleotides: TGTGCCAGCAGTTGGACAGGGGCCTCCTACGAGCAGTACTTC. It encodes CASSWTGASYEQYF.

The chain couples TRBV12-5 to TRBJ2-1; 8 bases match TRBD2. The V segment lost 4 bases and the J segment 10 bases; nucleotides outside the gene matches: 9. Germline loops: CDR1 LGHNT, CDR2 FRNRAP. The CDR3 is made up of 14 amino acids. CDR3 sequence reads: CASGWEGLVSEQFF. DNA of the CDR3: TGTGCTAGTGGTTGGGAGGGACTAGTCTCCGAGCAGTTCTTC.

This clone has a single count. V usage is TRBV18 and J usage is TRBJ1-2; maybe TRBD1 (6 bases). The CDR3 length is 12 residues. The V end lost 2 bases, the J end lost 7 bases, and 8 bases lay between the germline ends. The V gene's germline CDR1 is KGHSH and CDR2 LQKENI. This chain's CDR3 is CASSPDRRGYTF. The CDR3 DNA reads as TGTGCCAGCTCACCAGACAGGCGTGGCTACACCTTC. The full variable domain, with the rest looked up from reference TRBV18 and TRBJ1-2, is NAGVMQNPRHLVRRRGQEARLRCSPMKGHSHVYWYRQLPEEGLKFMVYLQKENIIDESGMPKERFSAEFPKEGPSILRIQQVVRGDSAAYFCASSPDRRGYTFGSGTRLTVV.

This chain joins TRBV5-4 and TRBJ2-1; perhaps D is TRBD1 or TRBD2 (5 bases each). Per germline, CDR1 SGHNT and CDR2 YYREEE (reference sequence). The CDR3 is 15 amino acids. V was pared by 5 bases and J by 0 bases, with 12 bases between. The CDR3 DNA sequence: TGTGCCAGCAGTCGGGCAGGGAGCTCCTACAATGAGCAGTTCTTC. Protein product: CASSRAGSSYNEQFF.

This clone appeared a single time. The rearrangement uses TRBV9 and TRBJ2-3; perhaps TRBD2 as D (6 bases). This CDR3 is 13 amino acids long. Germline V gene lookup returns CDR1 SGDLS and CDR2 YYNGEE. Deletions cut 0 bases from V and 5 bases from J, with 7 bases between. CDR3 protein: CASSVDGGDTQYF. CDR3 coding DNA: TGTGCCAGCAGCGTAGACGGGGGAGATACGCAGTATTTT.

This chain's CDR3 is CASSIAGDAGELFF. DNA of the CDR3: TGTGCCAGTAGTATCGCCGGGGACGCCGGGGAGCTGTTTTTT. The rearrangement joins TRBV19 to TRBJ2-2, with D perhaps matching TRBD1 or TRBD2 (5 bases each). Trimming took 3 bases from V and 6 from J, leaving 11 bases between them. CDR1 LNHDA and CDR2 SQIVND come from the germline V gene (reference sequence). This CDR3 contains 14 residues.

This clone was seen once. The chain couples TRBV9 to TRBJ1-1, with TRBD1 identical over 8 bases. With 2 bases clipped from V and 4 bases from J, the junction kept 7 bases outside the gene matches. The CDR3 length is 15 residues. Germline lookup yields CDR1 SGDLS and CDR2 YYNGEE. The chain's CDR3 is CASSVRTGRATEAFF. For the CDR3, the DNA is TGTGCCAGCAGCGTGCGGACAGGGAGAGCCACTGAAGCTTTCTTT.

The chain joins TRBV11-3 to TRBJ2-5; 9 bases align to TRBD1. V lost 6 bases to trimming and J lost 1 base; unmatched junction nucleotides: 9. Germline-derived CDR1 and CDR2 are SGHNT and YENEEA. This CDR3 region has 16 residues. CDR3 region: CASSSGTGFLQETQYF. The CDR3 DNA sequence: TGTGCCAGCAGTTCCGGGACAGGGTTTCTCCAAGAGACCCAGTACTTC.

This clone has a single count. The rearrangement joins TRBV7-8 to TRBJ1-4; D call uncertain. The ends were cut back, 5 bases at V and 7 bases at J, with 17 bases in the middle. The V gene's germline CDR1 is SGHVS and CDR2 FQNEAQ. The CDR3 extends over 15 amino acids. CDR3: CASSPTEPVGEKLFF. The CDR3 coding sequence is TGTGCCAGCAGCCCTACGGAGCCAGTTGGTGAAAAACTGTTTTTT.

The V and J genes are TRBV7-9 and TRBJ1-2; D possibly corresponds to TRBD1 (5 bases). The CDR3 has 19 amino acids. Trimming pared 6 bases from V and 2 bases from J, leaving 28 bases between. Germline-derived CDR1 and CDR2 are SEHNR and FQNEAQ (reference sequence). The CDR3 bases are TGTGCCAGCAGTCCGGACCGGCGAGGGGCAAACTATGAAAACTATGGCTACACCTTC. Its translation: CASSPDRRGANYENYGYTF. Full variable domain (remainder filled in from reference TRBV7-9 and TRBJ1-2): DTGVSQNPRHKITKRGQNVTFRCDPISEHNRLYWYRQTLGQGPEFLTYFQNEAQLEKSRLLSDRFSAERPKGSFSTLEIQRTEQGDSAMYLCASSPDRRGANYENYGYTFGSGTRLTVV.

The chain couples TRBV30 to TRBJ2-6; possible D gene TRBD2, 5 bases. The ends were cut back, 2 bases at V and 4 bases at J, with 6 bases in the middle. Germline CDR1 GTSNPN, CDR2 SVGIG (reference sequence). The CDR3 is 13 amino acids. The CDR3 coding sequence is TGTGCCTGGAGTACGGGGGGGGCCAACGTCCTGACTTTC. Translating gives CAWSTGGANVLTF.

The V and J genes are TRBV5-4 and TRBJ2-1; D unresolved. Trimming pared 3 bases from V and 2 bases from J, leaving 3 bases between. The CDR3 spans 12 residues. Germline V gene data show CDR1 as SGHNT and CDR2 as YYREEE (reference sequence). The CDR3 here is CASSWTYNEQFF. The CDR3, as DNA: TGTGCCAGCAGCTGGACCTACAATGAGCAGTTCTTC.

The chain is built from TRBV19 and TRBJ2-7, with a tentative D call TRBD1 (7 bases). V was pared by 8 bases and J by 6 bases, with 14 bases between. CDR1 and CDR2 (germline): LNHDA, SQIVND (reference sequence). CDR3 length: 12 amino acids. The CDR3 reads CASGHRGGEQYF. CDR3 nucleotides: TGTGCCAGTGGTCACAGGGGAGGCGAGCAGTACTTC.

The chain is built from TRBV16 and TRBJ1-2, with a tentative D call TRBD1 (6 bases). The CDR3 is 15 residues long. V was clipped by 4 bases and J by 4 bases, with 16 bases between them. CDR1 and CDR2 (germline): KGHSY, FQNENV. The CDR3 here is CASSPTGGDGYGYTF. CDR3 nucleotides: TGTGCCAGCAGCCCAACCGGGGGCGATGGCTATGGCTACACCTTC.

This chain uses TRBV6-6 with TRBJ2-1; D is uncertain. The CDR3 spans 15 residues. From germline, CDR1 is MNHNY and CDR2 SVGAGI (reference sequence). V lost 2 bases to trimming and J lost 4 bases, with 12 bases between them. CDR3: CASSYRVIGYNEQFF. The CDR3 bases are TGTGCCAGCAGTTACAGGGTTATTGGATACAATGAGCAGTTCTTC.

The J gene is TRBJ2-2, the V gene TRBV28, with 9 bases identical to TRBD1. The CDR3 loop spans 18 amino acids. The V segment lost 3 bases and the J segment 0 bases; nucleotides outside the gene matches: 8. Germline V CDR1 and CDR2: MDHEN, SYDVKM. The CDR3 loop is CASSLWGQGLSNTGELFF. As DNA, the CDR3 is TGTGCCAGCAGTTTGTGGGGACAGGGCCTTTCGAACACCGGGGAGCTGTTTTTT.

V is TRBV7-2 and J is TRBJ1-2; possible D gene TRBD1, 6 bases. Germline CDR1 SGHTA, CDR2 FQGNSA. V shed 0 bases and J shed 6 bases, with 14 bases lying between them. CDR3 length: 15 residues. The CDR3 region is CASSLALDTGHGYTF. CDR3 DNA: TGTGCCAGCAGCTTAGCGCTTGACACAGGGCATGGCTACACCTTC. Full variable domain (remainder filled in from reference TRBV7-2 and TRBJ1-2): GAGVSQSPSNKVTEKGKDVELRCDPISGHTALYWYRQSLGQGLEFLIYFQGNSAPDKSGLPSDRFSAERTGGSVSTLTIQRTQQEDSAVYLCASSLALDTGHGYTFGSGTRLTVV.

This clone appeared once. The chain is built from TRBV9 and TRBJ1-3; TRBD1 agrees at 11 bases. V gave up 4 bases and J gave up 1 base; unmatched junction bases: 7. This CDR3 comprises 17 residues. Looked up from germline, CDR1 is SGDLS and CDR2 is YYNGEE. The CDR3 sequence: CASSTRTGGISGNTIYF. The CDR3 bases are TGTGCCAGCAGCACACGGACAGGGGGCATTTCTGGAAACACCATATATTTT.

This clone was recorded once. The V gene is TRBV28, the J gene TRBJ2-3; D ambiguous. V was clipped by 3 bases and J by 3 bases, with 10 bases between them. The germline CDR1 and CDR2 sequences are MDHEN and SYDVKM. The CDR3 has 14 amino acids. CDR3 nucleotides: TGTGCCAGCAGTTTTGGGGTGGAGACAGATACGCAGTATTTT. Protein sequence: CASSFGVETDTQYF.

The chain has TRBV27 and TRBJ2-3; TRBD2 matches 9 bases. Trimming at V came to 6 bases and at J to 4 bases, leaving 11 bases not matched to a gene. Germline V lookup: CDR1 MNHEY, CDR2 SMNVEV (reference sequence). The CDR3 sequence is 16 residues long. The CDR3 DNA sequence: TGTGCCAGCAGGAGACCGGGACTAGCATCATCAGATACGCAGTATTTT. Its translation is CASRRPGLASSDTQYF.

V usage is TRBV11-3 and J usage is TRBJ2-3, with D perhaps matching TRBD1 (5 bases). CDR3 length equals 13 residues. The V and J ends lost 5 bases and 6 bases respectively, with 12 bases between them. Germline V gene data show CDR1 as SGHNT and CDR2 as YENEEA. The CDR3 reads CASSPAGSDTQYF. The CDR3 DNA sequence: TGTGCCAGCAGCCCGGCAGGGTCGGATACGCAGTATTTT.

The chain is built from TRBV9 and TRBJ1-5; D possibly corresponds to TRBD1 (6 bases). The V gene lost 4 bases and the J gene lost 8 bases, with 16 bases spanning the gap. CDR1 is SGDLS, CDR2 YYNGEE, per germline. The CDR3 runs 14 residues. The CDR3 bases are TGTGCCAGCAGCCCTCGGGGGGGGGCTGAGCCCCAGCATTTT. Encoded protein: CASSPRGGAEPQHF. Full variable domain (rest looked up from reference TRBV9 and TRBJ1-5): DSGVTQTPKHLITATGQRVTLRCSPRSGDLSVYWYQQSLDQGLQFLIQYYNGEERAKGNILERFSAQQFPDLHSELNLSSLELGDSALYFCASSPRGGAEPQHFGDGTRLSIL.

Written as DNA, the CDR3 is TGTGCCAGCAGCTTTTCAGAAGTGAATGAGCAGTTCTTC. It codes for CASSFSEVNEQFF. This chain joins TRBV11-3 and TRBJ2-1; no firm D call. This CDR3 is built from 13 residues. Germline CDR1 is SGHNT and CDR2 is YENEEA. The V gene lost 3 bases and the J gene lost 7 bases, with 10 bases spanning the gap.

The chain employs TRBV30 and TRBJ2-1, with TRBD2 matching over 13 bases. Germline V gene lookup returns CDR1 GTSNPN and CDR2 SVGIG (reference sequence). The CDR3 consists of 16 residues. With 3 bases clipped from V and 7 bases from J, the junction kept 9 bases outside the gene matches. CDR3 sequence reads: CAWSLILAGGPNEQFF. In nucleotides, the CDR3 is TGTGCCTGGAGCCTAATACTAGCGGGAGGGCCAAATGAGCAGTTCTTC. Using reference TRBV30 and TRBJ2-1 for the parts outside the CDR3, the full variable domain is SQTIHQWPATLVQPVGSPLSLECTVEGTSNPNLYWYRQAAGRGLQLLFYSVGIGQISSEVPQNLSASRPQDRQFILSSKKLLLSDSGFYLCAWSLILAGGPNEQFFGPGTRLTVL.

The J gene is TRBJ2-4, the V gene TRBV19; 9 bases map to TRBD1. Germline V gives CDR1 LNHDA, CDR2 SQIVND (reference sequence). V shed 5 bases and J 3 bases; nucleotides not matched to a gene: 8. The CDR3 covers 16 residues. The CDR3 spells CASSAWTGEGKNIQYF. CDR3 in DNA: TGTGCCAGTAGTGCCTGGACAGGGGAGGGCAAAAACATTCAGTACTTC. Based on the CDR3 plus reference TRBV19 and TRBJ2-4, the full variable domain is DGGITQSPKYLFRKEGQNVTLSCEQNLNHDAMYWYRQDPGQGLRLIYYSQIVNDFQKGDIAEGYSVSREKKESFPLTVTSAQKNPTAFYLCASSAWTGEGKNIQYFGAGTRLSVL.

This rearrangement joins TRBV7-8 to TRBJ1-4; 8 bases match TRBD1. The CDR3 consists of 16 residues. Germline-derived CDR1 and CDR2 are SGHVS and FQNEAQ. Trimming took 0 bases from V and 7 from J; bases not matched to a gene: 7. The CDR3 reads CASSLARDRSGEKLFF. CDR3 nucleotide sequence: TGTGCCAGCAGCTTAGCTAGGGACAGGTCGGGTGAAAAACTGTTTTTT.